Below are 28 T cell receptor beta chains sequenced from a single sample in a study of T cell repertoires in cytomegalovirus infection. TCRdb re-derived calls from the reads in MiXCR, one entry per CDR3 protein. This sample has some 920,000 distinct CDR3 sequences; roughly 31% occur once, and the top ten carry 13%. No cognate antigen is known for these TCRs. The sequencing used cultured CD8+ T cells from PBMCs, collected from culture after CMV antigen stimulation. These receptors all come from a human donor in good health (CMV status not recorded). Some clones in this sample may be carry-over from other donors' samples.

The V gene is TRBV5-4, the J gene TRBJ2-5; D ambiguous. The germline V gene encodes CDR1 SGHNT and CDR2 YYREEE (reference sequence). V was pared by 4 bases and J by 5 bases, with 9 bases between. This CDR3 is built from 12 residues. CDR3 amino acids: CASSHDWETQYF. CDR3 nucleotides: TGTGCCAGCAGCCATGATTGGGAGACCCAGTACTTC. The full variable domain, in which reference TRBV5-4 and TRBJ2-5 provide the parts outside the CDR3, is ETGVTQSPTHLIKTRGQQVTLRCSSQSGHNTVSWYQQALGQGPQFIFQYYREEENGRGNFPPRFSGLQFPNYSSELNVNALELDDSALYLCASSHDWETQYFGPGTRLLVL.

This clonotype was observed a few times. Relative to the germline gene, one junction end is altered; a read error may explain this. The genes are TRBV6-1 and TRBJ1-2; 7 positions agree with TRBD1. CDR1 MNHNS and CDR2 SASEGT come from the germline V gene. The CDR3 spans 10 residues. The CDR3 spells CASSEGQLYF. The CDR3 nucleotides are TGTGCCAGCAGTGAGGGACAGCTTTACTTC.

This chain links TRBV6-7 with TRBJ1-4; 7 nucleotides match TRBD1. TRBV6-7 is placed among ORFs of uncertain function. Germline trimming cut 5 bases from V and 8 bases from J; bases unmatched to any gene: 14. The length of the CDR3 is 16 residues. The CDR3 DNA reads TGTGCCAGCAGTGGTTCCGATGACAGGGCTGAAGAAAAACTGTTTTTT. Its translation is CASSGSDDRAEEKLFF.

This chain uses TRBV12-3 or TRBV12-4 with TRBJ2-1, with 12 bases lining up with TRBD2. With V trimmed by 6 bases and J by 0 bases, 3 bases remained unmatched. CDR3 length: 16 amino acids. The CDR3 nucleotides are TGTGCCAGCAGCCTAGCGGGGGGGTTCTCCTACAATGAGCAGTTCTTC. Residues: CASSLAGGFSYNEQFF.

CDR3 nucleotides: TGTGCCAGCAGCCTGGGGACAGGGGATCCCCTCCACTTT. This encodes CASSLGTGDPLHF. The chain has TRBV7-3 and TRBJ1-6; 10 bases are shared with TRBD1. Germline lookup yields CDR1 SGHTA and CDR2 FQGTGA. The length of the CDR3 is 13 residues. After removal of 5 bases from V and 13 bases from J, the junction contained 5 bases not matched to a gene.

The sample holds a few counts of this clonotype. The chain is built from TRBV20-1 and TRBJ1-2; 7 nucleotides match TRBD1. Trimming cost V 8 bases and J 8 bases; bases outside gene matches: 11. Per the germline V gene, CDR1 is DFQATT and CDR2 is SNEGSKA (reference sequence). The CDR3 length is 12 residues. The CDR3 loop is CSTPVTGSGYTF. Here the CDR3 DNA reads TGCAGTACCCCCGTGACAGGGTCCGGCTACACCTTC.

The CDR3 spells CASSKQGETEAFF. The DNA of the CDR3 is TGTGCCAGCTCAAAGCAGGGTGAGACTGAAGCTTTCTTT. V is TRBV11-3 and J is TRBJ1-1; D might be TRBD1 (5 bases). With 8 bases removed from V and 5 bases from J, the gap between germline ends came to 15 bases. CDR3 size: 13 residues. Germline CDR1 and CDR2: SGHNT and YENEEA.

CDR3 residues: CASSYETSGGYNEQFF. In DNA form, the CDR3 reads TGTGCCAGCAGCTACGAGACTAGCGGGGGTTACAATGAGCAGTTCTTC. This sequence joins TRBV7-8 and TRBJ2-1; 12 positions match TRBD2. Trimming removed 4 bases from V and 4 bases from J; junction bases left unmatched: 5. This CDR3 has 16 residues. CDR1 is SGHVS and CDR2 is FQNEAQ in the germline V gene.

V usage is TRBV6-1 and J usage is TRBJ2-1, with TRBD1 as a possible D gene (6 bases). Trimming cost V 7 bases and J 8 bases, with 15 bases left between them. Germline assignment: CDR1 MNHNS and CDR2 SASEGT. The CDR3 has 13 amino acids. CDR3 amino acids: CASIEQGLDEQFF. As DNA, the CDR3 is TGTGCCAGCATCGAACAGGGTCTCGATGAGCAGTTCTTC.

The chain carries TRBV7-9 and TRBJ2-1, with D unclear. The germline gives CDR1 SEHNR, CDR2 FQNEAQ (reference sequence). This CDR3 region has 15 residues. The V end lost 8 bases, the J end lost 5 bases, and 19 bases lay between the germline ends. CDR3 DNA sequence: TGTGCCAGCGCTTTTGGGGTTATGTTGGACAATGAGCAGTTCTTC. The encoded protein is CASAFGVMLDNEQFF.

CDR3: CASSFPSVYGYTF. The CDR3 region has the DNA TGTGCCAGCAGCTTTCCGAGCGTCTATGGCTACACCTTC. The chain is built from TRBV7-9 and TRBJ1-2; D gene ambiguous. V was clipped by 3 bases and J by 4 bases, with 9 bases between them. The CDR3 totals 13 residues. The germline gives CDR1 SEHNR, CDR2 FQNEAQ (reference sequence).

This chain links TRBV27 with TRBJ1-4, with D perhaps matching TRBD1 (6 bases). With 2 bases removed from V and 7 bases from J, the gap between germline ends came to 14 bases. Germline loops: CDR1 MNHEY, CDR2 SMNVEV (reference sequence). The CDR3 is 15 amino acids. The CDR3 coding sequence is TGTGCCAGCAGTTTAATGGGGGGCCGCAGTGAAAAACTGTTTTTT. This translates into CASSLMGGRSEKLFF.

In this sample, this clonotype turned up many times. The J gene is TRBJ2-7, the V gene TRBV7-2; 7 bases are a match to TRBD2. The CDR3 length is 15 residues. Trimming at V came to 7 bases and at J to 3 bases, leaving 12 bases not matched to a gene. The germline CDR1 and CDR2 sequences are SGHTA and FQGNSA. The CDR3 sequence: CASIPRGRGYYEQYF. For the CDR3, the DNA is TGTGCCAGCATCCCCCGAGGGCGGGGGTACTACGAGCAGTACTTC.

The rearrangement joins TRBV4-1 to TRBJ1-2; D may be TRBD1 (6 bases). Germline lookup yields CDR1 MGHRA and CDR2 YSYEKL. The CDR3 has 15 amino acids. Trimming pared 0 bases from V and 4 bases from J, leaving 12 bases between. The CDR3: CASSQEGGGTYGYTF. The CDR3 DNA sequence: TGCGCCAGCAGCCAAGAAGGAGGGGGGACCTATGGCTACACCTTC.

This clonotype was counted only a few times. The chain uses TRBV19 and TRBJ2-1; 8 bases match TRBD1. The CDR3 runs 15 residues. CDR1 is LNHDA, CDR2 SQIVND, per germline (reference sequence). Trimming removed 4 bases from V and 4 bases from J; junction bases left unmatched: 6. CDR3 nucleotides: TGTGCCAGTAGTACAACAGGGGGAGCATACAATGAGCAGTTCTTC. Amino acid sequence: CASSTTGGAYNEQFF.

This clonotype was seen a handful of times. The genes are TRBV7-9 and TRBJ2-5; possibly TRBD1 for D (6 bases). Trimming took 1 base from V and 3 from J, leaving 18 bases between them. Germline values: CDR1 SEHNR, CDR2 FQNEAQ (reference sequence). This CDR3 spans 17 amino acids. Written as DNA, the CDR3 is TGTGCCAGCAGCTTAGGGTCGGGGACACCCCAGGAAGAGACCCAGTACTTC. Its protein product is CASSLGSGTPQEETQYF.

At least ten counts were recorded for this clonotype. The J gene is TRBJ1-1, the V gene TRBV7-6; 11 bases fit TRBD1. Germline loops: CDR1 SGHVS, CDR2 FNYEAQ. This CDR3 has 15 residues. The junction had 7 bases not matched to a gene; V was cut back by 5 bases and J by 5 bases. The CDR3, as DNA: TGTGCCAGCAGCCACGGACAGGGGGCGAGGACTGAAGCTTTCTTT. Residues: CASSHGQGARTEAFF. The whole variable domain, remainder taken from reference TRBV7-6 and TRBJ1-1, is GAGVSQSPRYKVTKRGQDVALRCDPISGHVSLYWYRQALGQGPEFLTYFNYEAQQDKSGLPNDRFSAERPEGSISTLTIQRTEQRDSAMYRCASSHGQGARTEAFFGQGTRLTVV.

The chain is built from TRBV4-1 and TRBJ2-5; 11 nucleotides match TRBD1. The V gene's germline CDR1 is MGHRA and CDR2 YSYEKL. V lost 1 base to trimming and J lost 5 bases; unmatched junction nucleotides: 3. This CDR3 is built from 15 residues. Written as DNA, the CDR3 is TGCGCCAGCAGCCAAGGGACAGGGGGCGTGGAGACCCAGTACTTC. Its protein is CASSQGTGGVETQYF.

This clonotype was counted at least ten times. The chain is built from TRBV12-3 or TRBV12-4 and TRBJ2-5; D may be TRBD1 or TRBD2 (5 bases each). V was cut by 1 base and J by 5 bases, with 20 bases left in between. The CDR3 length is 17 residues. DNA for the CDR3: TGTGCCAGCAGTTTAGAGGGGCAGGGCCGGGACGGGGAGACCCAGTACTTC. Its translation: CASSLEGQGRDGETQYF.

The V call is TRBV4-1, the J call TRBJ2-5; no definite D call. V was cut by 0 bases and J by 6 bases, with 11 bases left in between. This CDR3 comprises 14 residues. Germline V CDR1 and CDR2: MGHRA, YSYEKL. CDR3 sequence (DNA): TGCGCCAGCAGCCAAGATTTCCGTCCCAAGACCCAGTACTTC. Translated, it gives CASSQDFRPKTQYF.

The CDR3 coding sequence is TGTGCCAGCAGCCCTGAAACCTACGAGCAGTACTTC. Amino acid sequence: CASSPETYEQYF. The chain is built from TRBV7-9 and TRBJ2-7, with no clear D. The CDR3 is 12 amino acids. Trimming removed 5 bases at V and 2 bases at J, with 7 bases between. CDR1 and CDR2 (germline): SEHNR, FQNEAQ (reference sequence). The complete variable domain, with remaining parts taken from reference TRBV7-9 and TRBJ2-7, reads DTGVSQNPRHKITKRGQNVTFRCDPISEHNRLYWYRQTLGQGPEFLTYFQNEAQLEKSRLLSDRFSAERPKGSFSTLEIQRTEQGDSAMYLCASSPETYEQYFGPGTRLTVT.

The chain combines TRBV4-1 with TRBJ2-7; TRBD1 agrees at 8 bases. Losses at the gene ends were 1 base for V and 2 bases for J; bases not matched to a gene: 7. The CDR3 contains 16 residues. The germline gives CDR1 MGHRA, CDR2 YSYEKL. As DNA, the CDR3 is TGCGCCAGCAGCCAAGGGGGCAGGGGGCAGCCCTACGAGCAGTACTTC. It is translated as CASSQGGRGQPYEQYF.

The chain uses TRBV7-8 and TRBJ1-5, with 11 positions matching TRBD1. The CDR3 consists of 18 residues. The ends lost 4 bases at V and 0 bases at J; junction bases unmatched: 8. From germline, CDR1 is SGHVS and CDR2 FQNEAQ. CDR3 in amino acids: CASSSGQGAPNSNQPQHF. CDR3 coding DNA: TGTGCCAGCAGCTCCGGACAGGGGGCCCCGAATAGCAATCAGCCCCAGCATTTT.

CDR3 nucleotide sequence: TGTGCCAGCAGGAGGGACCAGAGGGACGGCTACACCTTC. It translates to CASRRDQRDGYTF. The genes are TRBV6-2 or TRBV6-3 and TRBJ1-2; TRBD1 might be the D (5 bases). The CDR3 spans 13 residues. Germline V lookup: CDR1 MNHEY, CDR2 SVGEGT. V lost 6 bases and J 8 bases, leaving 16 bases between the germline ends.

As concerns this clonotype: At one end the junction does not follow the germline gene, possibly because of a read error. The chain uses TRBV6-1 and TRBJ1-6; 8 bases are a match to TRBD1. This CDR3 region has 15 residues. CDR1 and CDR2 (germline): MNHNS, SASEGT. CDR3 in amino acids: CANTVMRQGYSPLHF. Written as DNA, the CDR3 is TGTGCCAACACAGTAATGAGACAGGGGTATTCACCCCTTCACTTT.

This clonotype was counted between two and nine times. V and J are TRBV27 and TRBJ1-1; a possible D gene is TRBD1 (6 bases). This CDR3 has 14 amino acids. Germline V gene data show CDR1 as MNHEY and CDR2 as SMNVEV (reference sequence). The V gene lost 5 bases and the J gene lost 5 bases, with 15 bases spanning the gap. The DNA of the CDR3 is TGTGCCAGCAGTCCCATCGGAGGGGGGACTGAAGCTTTCTTT. Amino acids: CASSPIGGGTEAFF.

This sequence joins TRBV7-2 and TRBJ2-1; the D is unclear. Deletions cut 4 bases from V and 6 bases from J, with 7 bases between. CDR1 and CDR2 (germline): SGHTA, FQGNSA. The CDR3 sequence is 12 residues long. The CDR3 is CASSSDGNEQFF. Here the CDR3 DNA reads TGTGCCAGCAGCTCCGACGGCAATGAGCAGTTCTTC.

The chain links TRBV19 to TRBJ1-1, with a possible D match to TRBD1 (5 bases). The V gene's germline CDR1 is LNHDA and CDR2 SQIVND (reference sequence). The V end lost 3 bases, the J end lost 7 bases, and 21 bases lay between the germline ends. The CDR3 totals 16 residues. Written as DNA, the CDR3 is TGTGCCAGTAGTATCGACCGATTTGACAGCGAGATTGAAGCTTTCTTT. Protein product: CASSIDRFDSEIEAFF.